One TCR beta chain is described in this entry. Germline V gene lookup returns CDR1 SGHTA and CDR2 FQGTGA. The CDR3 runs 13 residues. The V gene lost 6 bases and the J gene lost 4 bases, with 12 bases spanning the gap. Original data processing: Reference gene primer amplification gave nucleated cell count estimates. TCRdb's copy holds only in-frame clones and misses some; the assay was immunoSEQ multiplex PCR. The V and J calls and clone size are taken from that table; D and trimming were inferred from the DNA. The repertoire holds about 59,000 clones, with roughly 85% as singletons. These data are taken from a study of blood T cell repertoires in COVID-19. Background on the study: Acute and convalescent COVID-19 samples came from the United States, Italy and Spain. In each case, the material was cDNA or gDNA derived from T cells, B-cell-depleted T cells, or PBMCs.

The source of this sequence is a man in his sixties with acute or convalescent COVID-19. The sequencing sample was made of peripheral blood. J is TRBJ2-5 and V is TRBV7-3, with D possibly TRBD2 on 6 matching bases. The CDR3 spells CASRDSGAETQYF. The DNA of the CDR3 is TGTGCCAGCAGGGATAGCGGAGCAGAGACCCAGTACTTC.